These 27 T cell receptor beta chains originate from one sample sequenced in a study of T-cell memory formation after mild COVID-19. TCRdb used MiXCR to reprocess the 5' RACE reads, holding one entry per CDR3 protein. The data hold roughly 170,000 distinct CDR3 sequences, with around 21% observed a single time. The specimen was PBMCs or a T cell subset sorted from them (not recorded which). These TCRs come from an adult woman who had mild COVID-19 (a few samples of this study predate the infection). Cell type and time point are not known.

This clonotype was counted only a few times. The chain couples TRBV15 to TRBJ2-1; 7 nucleotides line up with TRBD1. The ends lost 0 bases at V and 0 bases at J; junction bases unmatched: 5. The CDR3 is made up of 17 amino acids. Germline values: CDR1 LNHNV, CDR2 YYDKDF (reference sequence). The CDR3 nucleotides are TGTGCCACCAGCAGAGACAGGGGGTTGAGCTCCTACAATGAGCAGTTCTTC. Residues: CATSRDRGLSSYNEQFF.

This clonotype showed up just a few times. J is TRBJ1-5 and V is TRBV5-1; TRBD1 agrees at 8 bases. The ends lost 8 bases at V and 3 bases at J; junction bases unmatched: 10. Germline values: CDR1 SGHRS, CDR2 YFSETQ. The CDR3 loop spans 15 amino acids. The CDR3 reads CARGSGQEPNQPQHF. CDR3 nucleotides: TGCGCCAGAGGTTCGGGACAGGAACCCAATCAGCCCCAGCATTTT.

This clonotype was observed a few times. The CDR3 spells CSATKQALAGGPSYEQYF. The CDR3 nucleotides are TGCAGTGCTACCAAACAAGCGTTAGCGGGAGGGCCATCCTACGAGCAGTACTTC. V and J are TRBV20-1 and TRBJ2-7; TRBD2 matches at 11 bases. The V gene end was trimmed by 4 bases and the J gene end by 1 base; junction bases not matched to a gene: 15. Germline lookup yields CDR1 DFQATT and CDR2 SNEGSKA (reference sequence). The CDR3 spans 18 residues.

This clonotype has only a few counts. CDR3 region: CASIPGKAGELFF. The CDR3 DNA is TGCGCCAGCATCCCAGGAAAAGCGGGGGAGCTGTTTTTT. The chain carries TRBV23-1 and TRBJ2-2; D call uncertain. TRBV23-1 belongs to the ORF category, with a function that is uncertain. This CDR3 comprises 13 residues. V lost 7 bases and J lost 8, with 14 bases in between.

The J gene is TRBJ2-5, the V gene TRBV12-3 or TRBV12-4; 15 nucleotides match TRBD2. Trimming took 6 bases from V and 2 from J; bases not matched to a gene: 1. CDR3 length equals 15 residues. The CDR3 region is CASRGTSGGQETQYF. CDR3 sequence (DNA): TGTGCCAGCAGGGGGACTAGCGGGGGGCAAGAGACCCAGTACTTC.

The chain has TRBV20-1 and TRBJ2-1; TRBD2 aligns across 9 bases. The CDR3 covers 17 residues. J lost 7 bases, V lost 0 bases, and 13 bases had no gene match. Germline V CDR1 and CDR2: DFQATT, SNEGSKA (reference sequence). CDR3 DNA sequence: TGCAGTGCTAGAGATCAAGCGGGAGGTTTCTCTGGTAATGAGCAGTTCTTC. This encodes CSARDQAGGFSGNEQFF.

The V gene is TRBV4-1, the J gene TRBJ2-7; 9 bases fit TRBD2. The CDR3 has 15 amino acids. V trimming: 3 bases; J trimming: 3 bases; junction bases outside the gene matches: 6. Per the germline V gene, CDR1 is MGHRA and CDR2 is YSYEKL. CDR3 DNA sequence: TGCGCCAGCAGCCAGACTGGTAGCGGGGGCTACGAGCAGTACTTC. It is translated as CASSQTGSGGYEQYF.

The J gene is TRBJ2-5, the V gene TRBV4-3; 12 bases agree with TRBD2. Germline-derived CDR1 and CDR2 are LGHNA and YSLEER. The CDR3 is 16 amino acids. V gave up 5 bases and J gave up 5 bases; unmatched junction bases: 9. CDR3 loop: CASSTRLAGDTETQYF. The CDR3 region has the DNA TGCGCCAGCAGCACCCGACTAGCGGGAGACACGGAGACCCAGTACTTC.

The chain links TRBV9 to TRBJ2-5; 8 bases align to TRBD1. The CDR3 runs 14 residues. J gave up 5 bases and V 1 base, and 4 bases lay outside the gene matches. CDR1 and CDR2 (germline): SGDLS, YYNGEE. The CDR3 bases are TGTGCCAGCAGCGTACAGGGGGCGGGGGAGACCCAGTACTTC. Amino acid sequence: CASSVQGAGETQYF. The full variable domain, in which reference TRBV9 and TRBJ2-5 provide the parts outside the CDR3, is DSGVTQTPKHLITATGQRVTLRCSPRSGDLSVYWYQQSLDQGLQFLIQYYNGEERAKGNILERFSAQQFPDLHSELNLSSLELGDSALYFCASSVQGAGETQYFGPGTRLLVL.

This clonotype was observed a handful of times. The V and J genes are TRBV12-3 or TRBV12-4 and TRBJ2-3; the match to TRBD1 covers 10 bases. The CDR3 is 17 amino acids. The ends lost 5 bases at V and 0 bases at J; junction bases unmatched: 8. The CDR3 sequence: CASSDRTGGASTDTQYF. The DNA for the CDR3 is TGTGCCAGCAGTGACCGGACAGGGGGAGCTAGCACAGATACGCAGTATTTT.

V is TRBV6-1 and J is TRBJ2-7; 8 bases agree with TRBD1. The germline V gene encodes CDR1 MNHNS and CDR2 SASEGT. The CDR3 consists of 14 residues. Trimming at V came to 3 bases and at J to 2 bases, leaving 3 bases not matched to a gene. In DNA, the CDR3 is TGTGCCAGCAGTGAGCAGACAGGGGCCTACGAGCAGTACTTC. Translated: CASSEQTGAYEQYF.

The table lists this clonotype with a few counts. The chain links TRBV5-6 to TRBJ2-1; D is tentatively TRBD1 or TRBD2 (5 bases each). Trimming left V 4 bases short and J 7 bases short, with 12 bases between. Germline values: CDR1 SGHDT, CDR2 YYEEEE. CDR3 size: 13 residues. The CDR3 DNA reads as TGTGCCAGCAGCATCGGGACGGCGAATGAGCAGTTCTTC. This gives the protein CASSIGTANEQFF.

A few counts support this clonotype. The chain joins TRBV12-3 or TRBV12-4 to TRBJ1-2; no clear D. V was shortened by 3 bases and J by 8 bases, with 16 bases between the two germline ends. CDR3 length: 14 amino acids. The CDR3 loop is CASSFWPQQDGYTF. The CDR3 DNA reads as TGTGCCAGCAGTTTTTGGCCACAACAAGACGGCTACACCTTC.

The V call is TRBV6-6, the J call TRBJ2-1, with D unresolved. Germline loops: CDR1 MNHNY, CDR2 SVGAGI (reference sequence). With 6 bases removed from V and 4 bases from J, the gap between germline ends came to 16 bases. The CDR3 extends over 15 amino acids. The CDR3 sequence is CASRNGEAEYNEQFF. The CDR3, as DNA: TGTGCCAGCAGGAATGGCGAGGCGGAGTACAATGAGCAGTTCTTC.

A few counts support this clonotype. CDR3 in DNA: TGTGCCAGCAGTTCCCCGGGTCATGAGCAGTTCTTC. It translates to CASSSPGHEQFF. The chain combines TRBV12-3 or TRBV12-4 with TRBJ2-1; D gene uncertain. This CDR3 is built from 12 residues. V was pared by 4 bases and J by 8 bases, with 9 bases between.

This clonotype was found a few times. This chain connects TRBV7-2 to TRBJ1-5; D is unresolved. Trimming shortened V by 7 bases and J by 2 bases, and 12 bases separated the two germline ends. Germline CDR1 and CDR2: SGHTA and FQGNSA. The CDR3 runs 14 residues. CDR3 sequence reads: CASTTGRGNQPQHF. In DNA form, the CDR3 reads TGTGCCAGCACCACTGGTAGGGGCAATCAGCCCCAGCATTTT.

This clonotype was seen more than once but under ten times. The chain uses TRBV24-1 and TRBJ1-2; D is unclear. CDR1 is KGHDR, CDR2 SFDVKD, per germline. Trimming shortened V by 4 bases and J by 3 bases, and 11 bases separated the two germline ends. The CDR3 has 14 amino acids. The CDR3 nucleotides read TGTGCCACCAGTGACTCCGGGTCTTACTATGGCTACACCTTC. This sequence encodes CATSDSGSYYGYTF.

This clonotype was seen a few times. Relative to the germline gene, one junction end is altered; a read error may explain this. The CDR3: CATSKTGTGGYTEQFF. In nucleotides, the CDR3 is TGTGCCACCAGTAAAACCGGGACAGGGGGATACACTGAGCAGTTCTTC. This chain links TRBV24-1 with TRBJ2-1; 11 nucleotides match TRBD1. The CDR3 sequence is 16 residues long. From germline, CDR1 is KGHDR and CDR2 SFDVKD.

This clonotype was seen more than once but under ten times. J is TRBJ1-2 and V is TRBV29-1; D gene ambiguous. This CDR3 is built from 13 residues. V dropped 7 bases and J dropped 1 base, with 13 bases sitting between them. Germline assignment: CDR1 SQVTM and CDR2 ANQGSEA. The CDR3 loop is CSARGEINYGYTF. The DNA for the CDR3 is TGCAGCGCCCGCGGCGAAATTAACTATGGCTACACCTTC.

This clonotype was observed a few times. The chain employs TRBV30 and TRBJ2-3, with D maybe TRBD1 (5 bases). The CDR3 is 15 amino acids. V lost 0 bases to trimming and J lost 1 base, with 11 bases between them. Germline CDR1 and CDR2: GTSNPN and SVGIG (reference sequence). The CDR3 reads CAWSVGAGRTDTQYF. CDR3 DNA sequence: TGTGCCTGGAGTGTTGGGGCAGGACGCACAGATACGCAGTATTTT.

This clonotype was counted at least ten times. This CDR3 reads CASSLVGFTNTEAFF. The DNA of the CDR3 is TGCGCCAGCAGCTTAGTTGGGTTCACTAACACTGAAGCTTTCTTT. The V gene is TRBV5-1, the J gene TRBJ1-1; D unresolved. The CDR3 extends over 15 amino acids. The germline gives CDR1 SGHRS, CDR2 YFSETQ. V was shortened by 2 bases and J by 2 bases, with 13 bases between the two germline ends.

This clonotype was seen repeatedly, ten times or more. The genes are TRBV5-5 and TRBJ2-1; D is ambiguous. Between the trimmed V and J ends, which lost 0 bases and 5 bases, there was a span of 6 bases. The CDR3 totals 13 residues. Germline V gives CDR1 SGHKS, CDR2 YYEKEE (reference sequence). CDR3 loop: CASSLARNNEQFF. The DNA of the CDR3 is TGTGCCAGCAGCTTGGCTAGGAACAATGAGCAGTTCTTC.

V and J are TRBV6-5 and TRBJ2-1, with D perhaps given as TRBD1 or TRBD2 (6 bases each). CDR1 and CDR2 from the germline V gene are MNHEY and SVGAGI. V lost 5 bases and J lost 8, with 10 bases in between. This CDR3 is 12 amino acids long. This CDR3 reads CASSTGTYEQFF. For the CDR3, the DNA is TGTGCCAGCAGTACAGGGACTTATGAGCAGTTCTTC.

CDR3 sequence reads: CAWSSGQGTEAFF. CDR3 nucleotides: TGTGCCTGGAGCTCGGGACAGGGGACTGAAGCTTTCTTT. The chain carries TRBV30 and TRBJ1-1; 10 bases line up with TRBD1. The CDR3 length is 13 residues. Trimming took 3 bases from V and 5 from J; bases not matched to a gene: 3. Germline assignment: CDR1 GTSNPN and CDR2 SVGIG (reference sequence).

This clonotype was observed a few times. The V and J genes are TRBV9 and TRBJ2-2; 8 bases are a match to TRBD2. The CDR3 runs to 15 residues. V lost 4 bases to trimming and J lost 6 bases; unmatched junction nucleotides: 8. Germline CDR1 is SGDLS and CDR2 is YYNGEE. DNA of the CDR3: TGTGCCAGCAGCCCAGGGACTAGACCCGCCGGGGAGCTGTTTTTT. Its translation: CASSPGTRPAGELFF.

The chain has TRBV6-5 and TRBJ2-3; 12 nucleotides line up with TRBD2. J gave up 0 bases and V 6 bases, and 10 bases lay outside the gene matches. Per the germline V gene, CDR1 is MNHEY and CDR2 is SVGAGI. This CDR3 region has 18 residues. DNA of the CDR3: TGTGCCAGCAGATTGACTAGCGGGGGAAGACCTAGCACAGATACGCAGTATTTT. Translated: CASRLTSGGRPSTDTQYF.

This clonotype has a handful of counts. V and J are TRBV7-8 and TRBJ2-7; D gene ambiguous. V was cut by 6 bases and J by 1 base, with 13 bases left in between. Germline V gene data show CDR1 as SGHVS and CDR2 as FQNEAQ. CDR3 length equals 14 residues. The CDR3 here is CASRPQTASYEQYF. The CDR3 DNA reads TGTGCCAGCAGGCCGCAGACGGCTTCCTACGAGCAGTACTTC.